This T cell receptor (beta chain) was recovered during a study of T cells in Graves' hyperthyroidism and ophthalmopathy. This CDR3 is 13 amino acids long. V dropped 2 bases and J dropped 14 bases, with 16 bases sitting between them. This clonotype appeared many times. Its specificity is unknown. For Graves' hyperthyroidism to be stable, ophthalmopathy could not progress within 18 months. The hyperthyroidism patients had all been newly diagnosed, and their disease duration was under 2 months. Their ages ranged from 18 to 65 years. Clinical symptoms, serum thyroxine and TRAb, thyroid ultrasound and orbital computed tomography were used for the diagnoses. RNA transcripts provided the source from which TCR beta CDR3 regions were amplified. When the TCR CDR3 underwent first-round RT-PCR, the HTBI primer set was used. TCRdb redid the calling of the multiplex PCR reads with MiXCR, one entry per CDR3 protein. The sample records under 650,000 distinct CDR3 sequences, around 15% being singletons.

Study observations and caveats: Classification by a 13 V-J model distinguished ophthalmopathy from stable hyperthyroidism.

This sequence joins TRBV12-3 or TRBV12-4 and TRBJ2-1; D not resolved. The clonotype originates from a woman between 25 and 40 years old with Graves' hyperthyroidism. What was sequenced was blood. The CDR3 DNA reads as TGTGCCAGCAGTTTAAGTCTTGTGGCCCCCGAGTTCTTC. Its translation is CASSLSLVAPEFF.